The 17 T cell receptor beta chains listed next were all sequenced from one sample in a study of HIV-infected patients and healthy controls (dated by TCRdb to the mid-2010s). Whole blood was used without cell fractionation, so all unsorted peripheral T cells were reflected in the repertoire. The library was generated by 5' RACE. Sequencer: Illumina MiSeq. Using SuperScript III with primers targeting the alpha and beta constant regions, 500 to 550 ng of RNA was reverse transcribed. Separate alpha and beta chain libraries were generated by chain-specific third strand synthesis with multiplexing indices. The public reads were reprocessed in TCRdb via fastp at Q25 and MiXCR, keeping in-frame beta chains. When rows share a CDR3 protein, they turn into one entry using the most common DNA and genes. This sample lists roughly 16,000 distinct CDR3 sequences; around 5.5% were detected once. The ten largest clones represent 1.5% to 2% of the sample.

What was sequenced was blood. The receptors shown here come from an adult in good health.

This clonotype came up many times. The rearrangement links TRBV7-2 to TRBJ2-3; no firm D call. V was pared by 1 base and J by 4 bases, with 9 bases between. The V gene's germline CDR1 is SGHTA and CDR2 FQGNSA. The CDR3 has 14 residues. The CDR3 region has the DNA TGTGCCAGCAGCTTAGGCAGGCCGCCAGATACGCAGTATTTT. It specifies CASSLGRPPDTQYF.

This clonotype has at least ten counts. The chain joins TRBV19 to TRBJ2-3; D gene unclear. This CDR3 has 16 residues. The V end lost 5 bases, the J end lost 4 bases, and 19 bases lay between the germline ends. Germline V lookup: CDR1 LNHDA, CDR2 SQIVND (reference sequence). DNA of the CDR3: TGTGCCAGTAGTGGCGGAAGGGAATGGGTCGCAGATACGCAGTATTTT. Protein product: CASSGGREWVADTQYF.

In this sample, this clonotype turned up many times. The CDR3 loop is CASSRTSSYEQYF. In nucleotides, the CDR3 is TGTGCCAGCAGCCGGACTAGCTCCTACGAGCAGTACTTC. The chain couples TRBV7-2 to TRBJ2-7, with 7 bases aligning to TRBD2. V trimming: 5 bases; J trimming: 0 bases; junction bases outside the gene matches: 1. The CDR3 extends over 13 amino acids. Germline V gene sequence: CDR1 SGHTA, CDR2 FQGNSA.

This clonotype was detected many times. This chain uses TRBV20-1 with TRBJ1-1; no firm D call. Germline V CDR1 and CDR2: DFQATT, SNEGSKA (reference sequence). The CDR3 runs 13 residues. V was shortened by 1 base and J by 5 bases, with 11 bases between the two germline ends. The CDR3 protein is CSARVSVGTEAFF. Here the CDR3 DNA reads TGCAGTGCTAGAGTCAGCGTTGGGACTGAAGCTTTCTTT.

The table lists this clonotype with many counts. V is TRBV6-6 and J is TRBJ1-4; 7 bases are a match to TRBD1. The CDR3 has 17 amino acids. V was pared by 0 bases and J by 3 bases, with 7 bases of the junction left unmatched. CDR1 MNHNY and CDR2 SVGAGI come from the germline V gene (reference sequence). The CDR3 DNA follows: TGTGCCAGCAGTTACTCCCCCGACAGGGCACCTAATGAAAAACTGTTTTTT. This encodes CASSYSPDRAPNEKLFF.

In its sample, this clonotype was seen many times. This rearrangement joins TRBV29-1 to TRBJ2-1, with D maybe TRBD1 (6 bases). CDR1 is SQVTM, CDR2 ANQGSEA, per germline. This CDR3 comprises 13 residues. Trimming stripped 7 bases from V and 3 bases from J, with 13 bases between. The CDR3 bases are TGCAGCGCTAACAGGGCACTCTACAATGAGCAGTTCTTC. Translation gives CSANRALYNEQFF.

The table lists this clonotype with many counts. The chain has TRBV6-1 and TRBJ2-7, with D tentatively TRBD1 (5 bases). CDR1 is MNHNS and CDR2 is SASEGT in the germline V gene. The CDR3 extends over 12 amino acids. Between the trimmed V and J ends, which lost 3 bases and 5 bases, there was a span of 8 bases. CDR3 sequence: CASSDRVNEQYF. The CDR3 DNA reads as TGTGCCAGCAGTGACAGGGTCAACGAGCAGTACTTC.

This clonotype was recorded at least ten times. The chain recombines TRBV5-6 with TRBJ1-5; D is possibly TRBD1 (5 bases). The germline CDR1 and CDR2 sequences are SGHDT and YYEEEE. This CDR3 has 17 residues. Trimming removed 1 base from V and 1 base from J, with 15 bases in between. The CDR3 loop reads CASSLWKARVSNQPQHF. Written as DNA, the CDR3 is TGTGCCAGCAGCTTGTGGAAGGCCAGGGTGAGCAATCAGCCCCAGCATTTT.

The chain carries TRBV4-2 and TRBJ2-1, with D possibly matching TRBD1 (5 bases). There are 15 residues in the CDR3. Trimming took 2 bases from V and 5 from J, leaving 13 bases between them. Germline CDR1 reads LGHNA; CDR2 reads YNFKEQ. The CDR3 DNA follows: TGTGCCAGCAGCCAAACAGGAAAGGGCGACAATGAGCAGTTCTTC. It is translated as CASSQTGKGDNEQFF.

This clonotype showed up many times. The chain links TRBV6-6 to TRBJ2-1, with 8 bases matching TRBD2. After removal of 6 bases from V and 8 bases from J, the junction contained 12 bases not matched to a gene. There are 15 residues in the CDR3. Germline V gene sequence: CDR1 MNHNY, CDR2 SVGAGI (reference sequence). The DNA of the CDR3 is TGTGCCAGCAGCCTTACTAGCGGAGCTACATATGAGCAGTTCTTC. Encoded protein: CASSLTSGATYEQFF.

This clonotype counts as medium-sized. V gene TRBV29-1 combines with J gene TRBJ2-2; D might be TRBD1 (7 bases). The CDR3 is 15 amino acids. In germline, CDR1 is SQVTM, CDR2 ANQGSEA. Trimming cost V 3 bases and J 0 bases, with 11 bases left between them. CDR3 DNA sequence: TGCAGCGTTGATGGAGGGGGCACGAACACCGGGGAGCTGTTTTTT. Translating it yields CSVDGGGTNTGELFF.

This clonotype has only a few counts. The rearrangement uses TRBV10-3 and TRBJ2-3; 7 bases match TRBD2. Germline CDR1 ENHRY, CDR2 SYGVKD. With 8 bases clipped from V and 8 bases from J, the junction kept 1 base outside the gene matches. This CDR3 contains 10 residues. CDR3 region: CAIGEGTQYF. The CDR3 DNA sequence: TGTGCCATCGGGGAGGGTACGCAGTATTTT.

This clonotype has a count of ten or more. The chain uses TRBV29-1 and TRBJ1-2, with 12 bases that match TRBD1. Germline V gene data show CDR1 as SQVTM and CDR2 as ANQGSEA. This CDR3 region has 13 residues. Trimming removed 3 bases from V and 7 bases from J; junction bases left unmatched: 3. The CDR3 protein is CSVEGQGAFGYTF. CDR3 in DNA: TGCAGCGTTGAGGGACAGGGGGCTTTTGGCTACACCTTC.

This clonotype was counted many times. The chain links TRBV7-3 to TRBJ1-1; 7 bases are a match to TRBD1. Unmatched junction bases numbered 3, after V lost 5 bases and J lost 6 bases. The CDR3 totals 12 residues. In germline, CDR1 is SGHTA, CDR2 FQGTGA. This CDR3 is CASSSDRAEAFF. The CDR3 coding sequence is TGTGCCAGCAGCAGCGACAGGGCTGAAGCTTTCTTT.

This clonotype is medium-sized (0.01 to 0.1%) within its sample. The V call is TRBV28, the J call TRBJ2-7, with D possibly TRBD1 on 6 matching bases. The CDR3 runs 13 residues. The V end lost 5 bases, the J end lost 9 bases, and 17 bases lay between the germline ends. CDR1 and CDR2 (germline): MDHEN, SYDVKM. CDR3 DNA: TGTGCCAGCAGTACCACCGACAGGTTGGGGCAGTACTTC. It yields the protein CASSTTDRLGQYF.

This clonotype was seen ten or more times. CDR3 sequence: CASSLFPTRPQSYEQYF. CDR3 bases: TGTGCCAGCAGTTTATTCCCTACTAGGCCGCAATCCTACGAGCAGTACTTC. J is TRBJ2-7 and V is TRBV27, with D perhaps TRBD2 (5 bases). CDR3 length: 17 residues. V lost 1 base and J lost 1, with 17 bases in between. Germline-derived CDR1 and CDR2 are MNHEY and SMNVEV (reference sequence).

The chain joins TRBV7-3 to TRBJ2-1; D gene unclear. Trimming removed 2 bases from V and 9 bases from J, with 14 bases in between. In germline, CDR1 is SGHTA, CDR2 FQGTGA. There are 14 residues in the CDR3. The CDR3 loop is CASSLQPSYGEQFF. The CDR3 nucleotides are TGTGCCAGCAGCTTACAACCCTCCTATGGTGAGCAGTTCTTC.